The source of this TCR beta chain is a study of T cell responses to AZD1222 COVID-19 vaccine. The assay was immunoSEQ multiplex PCR, and TCRdb's table has in-frame clones only and misses some. The profile shows around 110,000 clones, roughly 93% of them singletons. Remarks on this clone: What it recognizes is unknown.

Study results and caveats: No day 14 peak samples; only post-peak repertoires were characterized.

The CDR3 consists of 14 residues. V was trimmed by 2 bases and J by 0 bases, leaving 11 bases between them. Germline CDR1 reads SQVTM; CDR2 reads ANQGSEA. The genes are TRBV29-1 and TRBJ2-7; maybe TRBD2 (5 bases). The sequence came from an adult who received the AZD1222 COVID-19 vaccine. The sample here was peripheral blood, taken 28 days after the second AZD1222 dose. The CDR3 region has the DNA TGCAGCGTTGAAAGGACGGGAAGCTCCTACGAGCAGTACTTC. As protein: CSVERTGSSYEQYF.